This T cell receptor (beta chain) stems from a study of PD-1 blockade in classical Hodgkin lymphoma (dated by TCRdb to 2019 to 2021). Looking at the study overall: Nivolumab dosing was 3 mg/kg intravenously every 2 weeks, continuing until either disease progression or unacceptable toxicity. The study used CyTOF and TCR beta sequencing to define a peripheral blood immune signature of response to PD-1 blockade in classical Hodgkin lymphoma. What the work shows at the level of the full study, not this receptor alone: The study was restricted to a single clinical trial cohort, and the causes of repertoire differences, possibly disease activity or prior therapy, were left undefined. Newly diagnosed patients were reported to have lower baseline TCR diversity than healthy donors, and relapsed/refractory patients were reported to have lower baseline TCR diversity still. Baseline diversity similar to that of newly diagnosed patients was observed in trial patients achieving complete response, whereas significantly lower diversity was observed in partial responders and progressors. Diversity was lower in patients who began nivolumab less than 1 year after ASCT, so these patients were left out of later analyses to avoid confounding by immune reconstitution. By C4D1, a significant rise was seen in CD4+ TCR diversity but not in CD8+ TCR diversity (p=0.0027 vs p=0.16), and the rise was most apparent among complete responders (p=0.02).

Genomic DNA was extracted with the Qiagen DNeasy kit from unsorted PBMCs and from negatively selected CD4+ and CD8+ fractions. TCR beta CDR3 regions were subjected to amplification by immunoSEQ multiplex PCR with primers that anneal to V and J segments. Amplification bias was minimized using a synthetic immune receptor repertoire, and residual bias was removed computationally after sequencing. As for the authors' bioinformatics: Repertoire diversity was quantified as the Shannon entropy index using custom Python scripts. Unsorted, CD4+ and CD8+ repertoires were analyzed separately, except in combined analyses where CD4+ and CD8+ sequences were merged in silico. A clone was considered expanded if an increase in frequency of at least 2-fold after treatment relative to C1D1 was found, and a pseudocount of 0.5 was applied to clones undetected at baseline. Clones with 0 or 1 copy at C1D1 were defined as singleton clones, while clones with 2 or more copies were defined as non-singleton clones. Clones expanded in unsorted samples were labelled as CD4+, CD8+ or unknown by matching protein sequences in sorted samples from the same patient. Wilcoxon tests were applied to paired samples to test diversity changes from C1D1 to C4D1. TCRdb took this table from immuneACCESS and kept in-frame rearrangements with V and J called. Such tables lack part of the clones; where checked against another copy, unresolved V genes explain under half of the gap, and the rest is unexplained. From that table come the V and J calls and clone size; the DNA was used to work out D and trimming. Counted in this sample were roughly 100,000 clones; roughly nine tenths of them appeared once. In total, the top ten clones hold 19% of the sample.

In the case of this clone: Its antigen has not been determined. The sample holds no much larger clone one base away, and base qualities are not on file.

Trimming at the junction amounts to 4 bases on V and 6 bases on J, and the germline ends lie 9 bases apart. Counted from cysteine to phenylalanine, this CDR3 has 12 amino acids. Only the CDR3 part of the read is kept: 36 bases, read in frame from the first base. The germline V gene (reference sequence) supplies CDR1 SEHNR and CDR2 FQNEAQ. The time point label corresponds to: cycle 4 day 1 (C4D1), after five to seven weeks of nivolumab. Every trial patient had relapsed after autologous stem cell transplantation, and cohorts A, B and C differed in prior brentuximab vedotin exposure. The trial cohort comprised fewer than 65 patients with relapsed/refractory classical Hodgkin lymphoma whose best overall responses were complete response, partial response or progressive disease. Trial patients were treated with single-agent nivolumab in the multi-cohort phase II CheckMate 205 trial. An independent review committee assessed best overall response using the 2007 International Working Group response criteria. Trial PBMCs were collected just before the start of nivolumab (C1D1) and during therapy at cycle 2 day 1 and cycle 4 day 1. Peripheral blood was collected in 8 mL Vacutainer Cell Preparation Tubes, from which PBMCs were isolated by centrifugation and then cryopreserved.

This TCR was sampled from a human donor with classical Hodgkin lymphoma. The sequencing used peripheral blood mononuclear cells (PBMCs), collected before the fourth cycle of nivolumab. The V and J genes are TRBV7-9 and TRBJ1-1, with the D gene not confidently named. The nucleotides are TGTGCCAGCAGCTCACGTAGTCCTGAAGCTTTCTTT. Its coded protein is CASSSRSPEAFF.